The 3 T cell receptor beta chains below come from one sample, sequenced in a study of cytomegalovirus exposure and HLA in healthy donors. Researchers ran the PCR with 60 Vbeta and 13 Jbeta primers. Generated by immunoSEQ multiplex PCR, the TCRdb table keeps only in-frame clones and is missing some. The table lists around 110,000 clones, 55% to 85% of them singletons, with 7% to 8% in the top ten. Input material: PBMCs. The source is a man between 25 and 39 years old in good health and CMV-seronegative.

CDR3 residues: CASSQVGAGGPETQYF. CDR3 DNA: TGTGCCAGCAGCCAGGTGGGGGCGGGGGGGCCGGAGACCCAGTACTTC. The chain employs TRBV7-2 and TRBJ2-5, with 9 bases fitting TRBD2. The CDR3 has 16 residues. V trimming: 5 bases; J trimming: 5 bases; junction bases outside the gene matches: 12. Germline CDR1 reads SGHTA; CDR2 reads FQGNSA.

The chain recombines TRBV30 with TRBJ1-1; no firm D call. Looked up from germline, CDR1 is GTSNPN and CDR2 is SVGIG (reference sequence). CDR3 length equals 11 residues. Trimming left V 3 bases short and J 7 bases short, with 9 bases between. CDR3 loop: CAWRDTREAFF. The CDR3 nucleotides are TGTGCCTGGAGAGACACACGTGAAGCTTTCTTT.

The count of this clone is one. CDR3 amino acids: CASSLSLAGADTQYF. As DNA, the CDR3 is TGTGCCAGCAGCTTGAGTCTAGCGGGAGCAGATACGCAGTATTTT. The V call is TRBV5-4, the J call TRBJ2-3, with TRBD2 identical over 10 bases. The CDR3 sequence is 15 residues long. Germline CDR1 reads SGHNT; CDR2 reads YYREEE (reference sequence). V was clipped by 1 base and J by 4 bases; unmatched bases: 3.